This TCR beta chain was captured in a study of graft-versus-host responses after intestinal transplantation. Overall study: Every transplant recipient was induced with anti-thymocyte globulin, then maintained on tacrolimus and steroids for around 3 years.

V was clipped by 8 bases and J by 4 bases; unmatched bases: 10. Germline V lookup: CDR1 SNHLY, CDR2 FYNNEI. The CDR3 runs 14 residues. Notes on this clone: Its antigen is currently unknown.

General study results and limits: Clonal ratios of graft-versus-host to host-versus-graft in allografts were high for patients exhibiting graft-donor T cell macrochimerism.

TCRdb's table, derived via immunoSEQ multiplex PCR, lists solely in-frame clones and lacks some. The profile shows about 26,000 clones, around 76% of them singletons. The sequence was collected from a human donor who received an intestinal transplant. The chain employs TRBV2 and TRBJ1-2; 7 nucleotides line up with TRBD1. The starting material was unstimulated CD4+ T cells sorted from spleen or lymph node cells, obtained before intestinal transplant. In nucleotides, the CDR3 is TGTGCCAGCGTAAAACAGGGGCCGATCTATGGCTACACCTTC. Amino acids: CASVKQGPIYGYTF.